The sequence of this TCR beta chain was determined in a study of regulatory T cells in long-lasting Graves disease. The wider study: Antithyroid drug use was under 3 months in newly diagnosed Graves' patients.

Time point meaning: newly diagnosed GD, antithyroid drugs for less than 3 months. RNA isolated from PBMCs was used to make the TCR library. In germline, CDR1 is GTSNPN, CDR2 SVGIG (reference sequence). This CDR3 is built from 13 residues. Trimming removed 0 bases from V and 4 bases from J, with 9 bases in between. TCR beta libraries were built with iRepertoire HTBI primers and Arm-PCR of CDR3 regions. In the original workflow: Sample data revealed about 62 TRBV and 14 TRBJ segments. A single record per CDR3 protein comes from TCRdb applying MiXCR to the multiplex PCR reads. Here the V and J calls rest on TCRdb's processing, not on the authors' analysis. The sample lists about 540,000 distinct CDR3 sequences, about 14% seen once, with roughly a tenth in the top ten. This sample also belongs to another study, concerning T cells in Graves' hyperthyroidism and ophthalmopathy. This second study notes: Absent ophthalmopathy progression within 18 months defined stable Graves' hyperthyroidism. Appearing also in blood were most of the thyroid clonotypes expanded above 0.001.

This receptor was identified in a man aged 25-40 years with Graves disease. Sequences were derived from peripheral blood mononuclear cells (PBMCs), sampled at new diagnosis, from a patient treated with antithyroid drugs. The chain carries TRBV30 and TRBJ1-2, with D unresolved. CDR3 in amino acids: CAWSVSRAYGYTF. CDR3 bases: TGTGCCTGGAGTGTAAGCAGAGCCTATGGCTACACCTTC. Supplemented by reference TRBV30 and TRBJ1-2, the full variable domain reads SQTIHQWPATLVQPVGSPLSLECTVEGTSNPNLYWYRQAAGRGLQLLFYSVGIGQISSEVPQNLSASRPQDRQFILSSKKLLLSDSGFYLCAWSVSRAYGYTFGSGTRLTVV.